Below, 6 T cell receptor beta chains from the same sample are listed, as sequenced in a study of cytomegalovirus exposure and HLA in healthy donors. With 60 Vbeta and 13 Jbeta primers, the PCR was carried out. The method was immunoSEQ multiplex PCR; TCRdb's version includes in-frame clones alone and lacks a portion of them. The table records 150,000 to 200,000 clones, roughly 86% of them present only once. Sequenced input: PBMCs. Receptor source: a woman aged 18-29 years in good health and CMV-seronegative.

The rearrangement links TRBV28 to TRBJ1-6; TRBD1 matches 7 bases. V lost 4 bases to trimming and J lost 5 bases; unmatched junction nucleotides: 2. The CDR3 sequence is 14 residues long. CDR1 MDHEN and CDR2 SYDVKM come from the germline V gene. CDR3 amino acids: CASSSTGDNSPLHF. In nucleotides, the CDR3 is TGTGCCAGCAGTTCAACAGGGGATAATTCACCCCTCCACTTT.

Regarding this clone: Other nucleotide sequences from this sample produce the same CDR3. V gene TRBV7-6 combines with J gene TRBJ1-4; D is unresolved. The germline CDR1 and CDR2 sequences are SGHVS and FNYEAQ. Trimming shortened V by 1 base and J by 8 bases, and 11 bases separated the two germline ends. CDR3 length equals 14 residues. The CDR3 loop reads CASSLDPKREKLFF. CDR3 coding DNA: TGTGCCAGCAGCTTAGATCCAAAGCGGGAAAAACTGTTTTTT.

The V and J genes are TRBV4-2 and TRBJ2-1, with 8 bases lining up with TRBD2. Germline lookup yields CDR1 LGHNA and CDR2 YNFKEQ. This CDR3 region has 16 residues. J gave up 0 bases and V 5 bases, and 6 bases lay outside the gene matches. The CDR3 DNA reads TGTGCCAGCAGCTCTAGCGGGCCAGGCTCCTACAATGAGCAGTTCTTC. It is translated as CASSSSGPGSYNEQFF.

V usage is TRBV10-3 and J usage is TRBJ1-6; 8 bases match TRBD1. Germline values: CDR1 ENHRY, CDR2 SYGVKD. The CDR3 length is 15 residues. V lost 6 bases, J lost 5 bases, and 6 bases stayed unmatched. CDR3 nucleotides: TGTGCCATCAGCGAACTGGGACAGGATAATTCACCCCTCCACTTT. Translated: CAISELGQDNSPLHF.

The CDR3 reads CASSLFWDSNYGYTF. DNA for the CDR3: TGTGCCAGCAGTTTATTTTGGGACAGTAACTATGGCTACACCTTC. The genes are TRBV28 and TRBJ1-2; 7 bases map to TRBD1. V lost 1 base, J lost 1 base, and 3 bases stayed unmatched. The length of the CDR3 is 15 residues. Germline CDR1 and CDR2: MDHEN and SYDVKM.

The chain links TRBV5-1 to TRBJ2-5; the match to TRBD2 covers 7 bases. After removal of 0 bases from V and 5 bases from J, the junction contained 7 bases not matched to a gene. The CDR3 runs to 15 residues. CDR1 SGHRS and CDR2 YFSETQ come from the germline V gene. The CDR3 loop is CASSLDGGGEETQYF. The CDR3 bases are TGCGCCAGCAGCTTGGACGGGGGAGGGGAGGAGACCCAGTACTTC.